These 29 T cell receptor beta chains came from one sample sequenced in a study of T cell repertoires in cytomegalovirus infection. Antigens of these TCRs are unknown. One entry per CDR3 protein results from TCRdb running MiXCR on the reads. The sample shows roughly 160,000 distinct CDR3 sequences, approximately 21% of them seen only once. Sample: CD8+ T cells from cultured PBMCs, taken from culture after CMV antigen stimulation. All receptors derive from a human donor in good health (CMV status not recorded). Some clones in this sample may be carry-over from other donors' samples.

The chain uses TRBV12-3 or TRBV12-4 and TRBJ2-1; unclear D gene. This CDR3 is built from 15 residues. Trimming took off 0 bases at V and 2 bases at J, with 8 bases between the two ends. The CDR3 region has the DNA TGTGCCAGCAGTTTAGCGGTGGTTCCCTACAATGAGCAGTTCTTC. The encoded protein is CASSLAVVPYNEQFF.

This clonotype was seen many times. This chain links TRBV7-2 with TRBJ1-1; D possibly corresponds to TRBD1 (5 bases). Germline CDR1 and CDR2: SGHTA and FQGNSA. The CDR3 contains 14 residues. The germline V and J ends were trimmed by 5 bases and 3 bases, with 13 bases remaining between them. The CDR3 region has the DNA TGTGCCAGCAGCCTCCCGTGGGGGGACACTGAAGCTTTCTTT. This translates into CASSLPWGDTEAFF.

A few counts support this clonotype. V usage is TRBV12-3 or TRBV12-4 and J usage is TRBJ1-2; 8 positions agree with TRBD1. CDR3 size: 15 residues. V was clipped by 5 bases and J by 7 bases; unmatched bases: 12. Here the CDR3 DNA reads TGTGCCAGCAGTCCCATGGCGCAGGGGGCGGTTGGCTACACCTTC. Its protein product is CASSPMAQGAVGYTF.

This clonotype was detected a few times. The gene calls are TRBV12-3 or TRBV12-4 and TRBJ1-3; 7 bases line up with TRBD1. V gave up 5 bases and J gave up 5 bases; unmatched junction bases: 9. This CDR3 comprises 15 residues. The CDR3 DNA reads TGTGCCAGCAGTACCTCAACGACAGGGAGAAACACCATATATTTT. This encodes CASSTSTTGRNTIYF.

This clonotype was counted between two and nine times. The chain uses TRBV7-8 and TRBJ1-1; D is undetermined. This CDR3 has 19 residues. Germline values: CDR1 SGHVS, CDR2 FQNEAQ. The ends were cut back, 1 base at V and 0 bases at J, with 21 bases in the middle. DNA of the CDR3: TGTGCCAGCAGCTTAGGCGGCACAGATCTTGAAGGGTTGAACACTGAAGCTTTCTTT. The encoded protein is CASSLGGTDLEGLNTEAFF.

V is TRBV4-1 and J is TRBJ1-5; D is unresolved. The CDR3 length is 15 residues. Looked up from germline, CDR1 is MGHRA and CDR2 is YSYEKL. V was trimmed by 1 base and J by 1 base, leaving 8 bases between them. The CDR3 region is CASSQVAGSNQPQHF. CDR3 sequence (DNA): TGCGCCAGCAGCCAAGTCGCGGGGAGCAATCAGCCCCAGCATTTT.

The table lists this clonotype with a few counts. V usage is TRBV11-2 and J usage is TRBJ2-1, with D tentatively TRBD2 (7 bases). The V and J ends lost 3 bases and 14 bases respectively, with 11 bases between them. Looked up from germline, CDR1 is SGHAT and CDR2 is FQNNGV. The CDR3 is made up of 11 amino acids. The CDR3 nucleotides read TGTGCCAGCAGCTTCGCGGGGGACAAGTTCTTC. This translates into CASSFAGDKFF.

This clonotype was seen more than once but under ten times. The V call is TRBV6-2 or TRBV6-3, the J call TRBJ2-1, with no clear D. CDR1 and CDR2 from the germline V gene are MNHEY and SVGEGT. The CDR3 is made up of 15 amino acids. The V end was cut by 3 bases, the J end by 5 bases, with 14 bases between. For the CDR3, the DNA is TGTGCCAGCAGTTATGGGCAGGCGTTTGACAATGAGCAGTTCTTC. Translated: CASSYGQAFDNEQFF.

V usage is TRBV4-1 and J usage is TRBJ2-7, with D tentatively TRBD1 (5 bases). The V end was cut by 3 bases, the J end by 2 bases, with 11 bases between. Germline CDR1 reads MGHRA; CDR2 reads YSYEKL. The CDR3 is 14 residues long. The CDR3 DNA is TGCGCCAGCAGCCATTCGTCAGGGACCTACGAGCAGTACTTC. It codes for CASSHSSGTYEQYF.

The rearrangement joins TRBV5-1 to TRBJ2-7, with TRBD2 identical over 9 bases. V dropped 1 base and J dropped 4; count of bases not matched to a gene: 3. Looked up from germline, CDR1 is SGHRS and CDR2 is YFSETQ. The CDR3 length is 14 residues. For the CDR3, the DNA is TGCGCCAGCAGCTTGCGACTAGCGGATTACGAGCAGTACTTC. This sequence encodes CASSLRLADYEQYF.

This sequence joins TRBV12-3 or TRBV12-4 and TRBJ1-5, with a possible D match to TRBD1 (5 bases). Trimming cost V 6 bases and J 4 bases, with 13 bases left between them. CDR3 size: 14 residues. The CDR3 nucleotides read TGTGCCAGCAGCCGCCGACAGACTAATCAGCCCCAGCATTTT. Protein: CASSRRQTNQPQHF.

The chain joins TRBV6-1 to TRBJ2-3; weak D call: TRBD1 (6 bases). Germline V CDR1 and CDR2: MNHNS, SASEGT. V lost 0 bases to trimming and J lost 7 bases, with 14 bases between them. This CDR3 is built from 15 residues. The CDR3 here is CASSEAWQGLNTQYF. The CDR3 DNA reads TGTGCCAGCAGTGAAGCATGGCAGGGGCTTAATACGCAGTATTTT.

The rearrangement links TRBV11-1 to TRBJ2-7, with 11 bases matching TRBD2. Germline-derived CDR1 and CDR2 are SGHAT and FQDESV (reference sequence). The CDR3 spans 15 residues. The V and J ends lost 6 bases and 5 bases, in that order; junction bases with no gene match: 9. CDR3 in DNA: TGTGCCAGCAGACCCCCCACTAGCGGGGGCAACGAGCAGTACTTC. It translates to CASRPPTSGGNEQYF. The full variable domain, completed using reference TRBV11-1 and TRBJ2-7, is EAEVAQSPRYKITEKSQAVAFWCDPISGHATLYWYRQILGQGPELLVQFQDESVVDDSQLPKDRFSAERLKGVDSTLKIQPAELGDSAMYLCASRPPTSGGNEQYFGPGTRLTVT.

The chain links TRBV7-2 to TRBJ2-7, with D uncertain. The V end was cut by 3 bases, the J end by 6 bases, with 9 bases between. This CDR3 has 12 amino acids. The germline V gene has CDR1 SGHTA and CDR2 FQGNSA. In DNA, the CDR3 is TGTGCCAGCAGCTTCCCCCCTGGCGAGCAGTACTTC. This codes for CASSFPPGEQYF.

This chain connects TRBV4-3 to TRBJ2-1, with D perhaps given as TRBD1 or TRBD2 (6 bases each). The germline V gene encodes CDR1 LGHNA and CDR2 YSLEER. CDR3 length: 16 amino acids. The V end lost 0 bases, the J end lost 2 bases, and 11 bases lay between the germline ends. The CDR3 sequence: CASSQEGGGTYNEQFF. CDR3 coding DNA: TGCGCCAGCAGCCAAGAAGGAGGGGGTACCTACAATGAGCAGTTCTTC.

This clonotype has more than one count but fewer than ten. This chain links TRBV7-8 with TRBJ2-3; 9 bases agree with TRBD2. Germline V gene data show CDR1 as SGHVS and CDR2 as FQNEAQ. V was pared by 2 bases and J by 2 bases, with 5 bases of the junction left unmatched. The CDR3 spans 16 residues. The CDR3 bases are TGTGCCAGCAGCTTAATCCCTAGCGGGGACACAGATACGCAGTATTTT. It codes for CASSLIPSGDTDTQYF.

The genes are TRBV6-2 or TRBV6-3 and TRBJ2-2, with 10 bases lining up with TRBD1. CDR3 length: 15 amino acids. V lost 6 bases and J lost 6; bases outside the gene matches: 7. Germline CDR1 reads MNHEY; CDR2 reads SVGEGT. The CDR3 region has the DNA TGTGCCAGCAGCCACGGACAGGGGGTGGCCGGGGAGCTGTTTTTT. This translates into CASSHGQGVAGELFF.

This chain uses TRBV12-3 or TRBV12-4 with TRBJ2-7; 10 bases map to TRBD1. CDR3 length: 15 residues. V lost 6 bases, J lost 4 bases, and 9 bases stayed unmatched. Written as DNA, the CDR3 is TGTGCCAGCAGGATAGGGACAGGGGTCCAATACGAGCAGTACTTC. Its translation: CASRIGTGVQYEQYF.

This clonotype turned up a few times. The CDR3 region is CAISESSTANTEAFF. The CDR3 nucleotides read TGTGCCATCAGTGAGTCGTCGACAGCGAACACTGAAGCTTTCTTT. The chain employs TRBV10-3 and TRBJ1-1, with D perhaps matching TRBD1 (5 bases). V was shortened by 0 bases and J by 1 base, with 9 bases between the two germline ends. The CDR3 sequence is 15 residues long. Per the germline V gene, CDR1 is ENHRY and CDR2 is SYGVKD.

V and J are TRBV4-1 and TRBJ1-5; tentatively, D is TRBD1 (5 bases). Germline V gives CDR1 MGHRA, CDR2 YSYEKL. CDR3 size: 14 residues. Trimming pared 4 bases from V and 5 bases from J, leaving 12 bases between. CDR3 sequence (DNA): TGCGCCAGCAGCCCCGGGACCCACGATCAGCCCCAGCATTTT. Amino acid sequence: CASSPGTHDQPQHF.

This chain joins TRBV5-6 and TRBJ1-5, with D hard to call. V gave up 4 bases and J gave up 6 bases, with 11 bases separating them. Germline V gives CDR1 SGHDT, CDR2 YYEEEE. The CDR3 totals 13 residues. CDR3 sequence reads: CASSPGVGQPQHF. The DNA of the CDR3 is TGTGCCAGCAGCCCCGGGGTTGGTCAGCCCCAGCATTTT.

V gene TRBV7-8 combines with J gene TRBJ2-3; 8 bases are shared with TRBD2. Per the germline V gene, CDR1 is SGHVS and CDR2 is FQNEAQ. V trimming: 8 bases; J trimming: 2 bases; junction bases outside the gene matches: 6. This CDR3 contains 14 residues. The CDR3 protein is CASGVLAVTDTQYF. The CDR3 bases are TGTGCCAGCGGCGTACTAGCGGTCACAGATACGCAGTATTTT.

This clonotype was counted between two and nine times. This chain joins TRBV11-2 and TRBJ2-7, with D uncertain. Trimming cost V 1 base and J 5 bases, with 15 bases left between them. From germline, CDR1 is SGHAT and CDR2 FQNNGV. This CDR3 has 15 amino acids. Written as DNA, the CDR3 is TGTGCCAGCAGCTTAGTCGGGTCTGGAGTCCACGAGCAGTACTTC. It specifies CASSLVGSGVHEQYF.

A few counts support this clonotype. CDR3 amino acids: CASSQGGDRNQPQHF. CDR3 in DNA: TGCGCCAGCAGCCAAGGGGGGGACAGAAATCAGCCCCAGCATTTT. The gene calls are TRBV4-1 and TRBJ1-5, with 7 bases identical to TRBD1. This CDR3 spans 15 amino acids. Trimming removed 1 base from V and 4 bases from J; junction bases left unmatched: 4. Germline V gene data show CDR1 as MGHRA and CDR2 as YSYEKL.

This clonotype occurred many times. This chain joins TRBV10-3 and TRBJ2-7, with D unresolved. The CDR3 has 11 amino acids. CDR1 and CDR2 (germline): ENHRY, SYGVKD. V lost 0 bases to trimming and J lost 6 bases, with 3 bases between them. The CDR3 spells CAISESGEQYF. CDR3 DNA sequence: TGTGCCATCAGTGAGTCTGGCGAGCAGTACTTC.

The table lists this clonotype with a few counts. V and J are TRBV6-5 and TRBJ2-3; 9 bases fit TRBD1. The V gene's germline CDR1 is MNHEY and CDR2 SVGAGI. The CDR3 length is 15 residues. The CDR3 nucleotides read TGTGCTTCCCAAATGGGGGACAGGGTCACAGATACGCAGTATTTT. Translation: CASQMGDRVTDTQYF.

Only a few counts were recorded for this clonotype. The CDR3 here is CASSPEQGYNEQFF. CDR3 nucleotides: TGCGCCAGCAGCCCGGAACAGGGATACAATGAGCAGTTCTTC. The V call is TRBV4-1, the J call TRBJ2-1; perhaps TRBD1 as D (6 bases). Deletions cut 4 bases from V and 4 bases from J, with 11 bases between. This CDR3 is 14 amino acids long. Germline V gene lookup returns CDR1 MGHRA and CDR2 YSYEKL.

Many counts were recorded for this clonotype. V gene TRBV2 combines with J gene TRBJ1-2; unclear D gene. The CDR3 totals 14 residues. The V gene lost 2 bases and the J gene lost 2 bases, with 9 bases spanning the gap. Germline V gene data show CDR1 as SNHLY and CDR2 as FYNNEI. CDR3 in amino acids: CASSELEGNYGYTF. CDR3 nucleotides: TGTGCCAGCAGTGAACTCGAGGGAAACTATGGCTACACCTTC.

This clonotype was observed a handful of times. The rearrangement links TRBV4-3 to TRBJ2-2, with D unresolved. The germline CDR1 and CDR2 sequences are LGHNA and YSLEER. Trimming stripped 4 bases from V and 6 bases from J, with 6 bases between. The length of the CDR3 is 12 residues. The CDR3 region is CASSPWSGELFF. The DNA for the CDR3 is TGCGCCAGCAGCCCCTGGTCCGGGGAGCTGTTTTTT.